This TCR beta chain comes out of a study of blood T cell repertoires in COVID-19. On the study more broadly: COVID-19 samples, acute and convalescent, were from the United States, Italy and Spain. Nucleic acid was either cDNA or gDNA, and it came from T cells, B-cell-depleted T cells, or PBMCs.

In the study's own analysis: Amplification of reference gene primers was used by the study to estimate nucleated cell counts. Sequencing used immunoSEQ multiplex PCR; TCRdb keeps in-frame clones, though not all of them. Clone size and V and J calls were adopted from that table, with D and trimming inferred from the DNA. The sample shows around 15,000 clones, about four fifths of them seen only once. The sequencing sample was made of peripheral blood. This clonotype was sampled from a woman in her 70s with active COVID-19.

CDR3 sequence: CSDRHGETQYF. CDR3 in DNA: TGCAGCGATAGACACGGTGAGACCCAGTACTTC. The V and J genes are TRBV29-1 and TRBJ2-5; D is unclear. This CDR3 is 11 amino acids long. From germline, CDR1 is SQVTM and CDR2 ANQGSEA. Trimming took off 7 bases at V and 5 bases at J, with 11 bases between the two ends.